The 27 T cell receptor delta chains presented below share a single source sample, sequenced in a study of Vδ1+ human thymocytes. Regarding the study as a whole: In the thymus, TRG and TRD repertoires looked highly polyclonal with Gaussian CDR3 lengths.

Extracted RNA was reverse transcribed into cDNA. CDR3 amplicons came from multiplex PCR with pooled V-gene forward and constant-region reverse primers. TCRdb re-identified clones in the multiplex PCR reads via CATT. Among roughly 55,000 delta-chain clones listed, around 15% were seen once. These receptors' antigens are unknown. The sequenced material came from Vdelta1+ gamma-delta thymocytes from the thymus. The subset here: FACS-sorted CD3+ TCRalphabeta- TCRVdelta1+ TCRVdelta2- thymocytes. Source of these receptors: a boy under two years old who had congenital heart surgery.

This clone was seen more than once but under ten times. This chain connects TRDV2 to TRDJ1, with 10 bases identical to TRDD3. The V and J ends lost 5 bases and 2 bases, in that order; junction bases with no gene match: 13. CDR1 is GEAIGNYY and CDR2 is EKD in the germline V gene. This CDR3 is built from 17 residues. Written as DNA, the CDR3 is TGTGCCTGTGTCATACTGGGGGATTCCCGGGGGACCGATAAACTCATCTTT. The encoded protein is CACVILGDSRGTDKLIF.

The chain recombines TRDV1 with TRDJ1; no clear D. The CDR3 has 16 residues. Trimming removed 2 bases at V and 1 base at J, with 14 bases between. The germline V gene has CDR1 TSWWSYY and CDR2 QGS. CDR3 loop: CALGEFPSGFTDKLIF. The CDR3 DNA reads TGTGCTCTTGGGGAATTCCCCTCGGGGTTCACCGATAAACTCATCTTT.

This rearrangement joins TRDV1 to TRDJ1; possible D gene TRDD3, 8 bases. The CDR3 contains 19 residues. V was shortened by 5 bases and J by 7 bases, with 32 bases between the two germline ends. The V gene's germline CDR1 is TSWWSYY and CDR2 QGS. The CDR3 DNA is TGTGCTCTTGGGCCACGGAGGTTTCCTACACGAGGGATACGGTCTAAACTCATCTTT. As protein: CALGPRRFPTRGIRSKLIF.

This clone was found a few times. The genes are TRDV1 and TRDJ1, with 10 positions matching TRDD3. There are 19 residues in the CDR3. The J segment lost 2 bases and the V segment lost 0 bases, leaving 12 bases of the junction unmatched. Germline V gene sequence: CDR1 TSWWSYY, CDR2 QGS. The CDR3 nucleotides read TGTGCTCTTGGGGAACTACCCCCAAACTGGGGGATGAGGACCGATAAACTCATCTTT. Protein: CALGELPPNWGMRTDKLIF.

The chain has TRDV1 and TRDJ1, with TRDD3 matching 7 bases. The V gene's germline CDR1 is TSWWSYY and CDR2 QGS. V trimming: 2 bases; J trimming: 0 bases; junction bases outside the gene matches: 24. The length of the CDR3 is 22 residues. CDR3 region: CALGETLPPFRLGVLYTDKLIF. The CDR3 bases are TGTGCTCTTGGGGAAACGCTGCCCCCTTTTCGGCTGGGGGTCTTGTACACCGATAAACTCATCTTT.

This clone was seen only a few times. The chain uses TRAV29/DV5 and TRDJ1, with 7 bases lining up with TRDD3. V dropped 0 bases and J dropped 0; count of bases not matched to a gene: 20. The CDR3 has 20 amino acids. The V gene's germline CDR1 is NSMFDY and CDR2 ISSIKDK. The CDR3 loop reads CAASVDPQSPTGGYTDKLIF. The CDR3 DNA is TGTGCAGCAAGCGTGGATCCCCAATCGCCTACCGGGGGATACACCGATAAACTCATCTTT. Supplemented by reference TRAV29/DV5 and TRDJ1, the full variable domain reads DQQVKQNSPSLSVQEGRISILNCDYTNSMFDYFLWYKKYPAEGPTFLISISSIKDKNEDGRFTVFLNKSAKHLSLHIVPSQPGDSAVYFCAASVDPQSPTGGYTDKLIFGKGTRVTVEP.

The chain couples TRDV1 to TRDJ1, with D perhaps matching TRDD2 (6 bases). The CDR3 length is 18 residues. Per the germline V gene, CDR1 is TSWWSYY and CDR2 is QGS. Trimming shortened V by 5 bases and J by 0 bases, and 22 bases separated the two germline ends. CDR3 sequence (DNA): TGTGCTCTTGGGCCCCAAGGCCTTCCGTCTCCGTACACCGATAAACTCATCTTT. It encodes CALGPQGLPSPYTDKLIF.

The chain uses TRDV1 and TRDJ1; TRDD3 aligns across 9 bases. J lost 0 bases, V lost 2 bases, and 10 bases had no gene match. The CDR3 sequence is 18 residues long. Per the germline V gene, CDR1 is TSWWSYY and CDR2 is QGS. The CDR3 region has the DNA TGTGCTCTTGGGGAAGCTCGGGGTGGGGGATATTACACCGATAAACTCATCTTT. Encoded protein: CALGEARGGGYYTDKLIF.

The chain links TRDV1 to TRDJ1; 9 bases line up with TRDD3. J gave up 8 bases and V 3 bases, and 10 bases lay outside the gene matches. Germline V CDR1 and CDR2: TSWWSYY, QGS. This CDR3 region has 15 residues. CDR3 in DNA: TGTGCTCTTGGGGATCGACTACTGGGGGACCGAAAACTCATCTTT. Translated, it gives CALGDRLLGDRKLIF.

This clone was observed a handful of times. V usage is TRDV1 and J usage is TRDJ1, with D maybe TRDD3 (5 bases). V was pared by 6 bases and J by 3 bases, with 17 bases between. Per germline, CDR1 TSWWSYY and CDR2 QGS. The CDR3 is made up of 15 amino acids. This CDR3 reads CALGENRFWADKLIF. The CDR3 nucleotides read TGTGCTCTTGGCGAAAACCGCTTCTGGGCCGATAAACTCATCTTT.

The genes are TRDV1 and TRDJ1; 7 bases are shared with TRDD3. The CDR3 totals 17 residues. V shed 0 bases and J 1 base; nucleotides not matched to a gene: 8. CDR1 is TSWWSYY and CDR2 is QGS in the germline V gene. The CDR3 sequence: CALGELPAPGGTDKLIF. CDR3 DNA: TGTGCTCTTGGGGAACTCCCTGCGCCTGGGGGCACCGATAAACTCATCTTT.

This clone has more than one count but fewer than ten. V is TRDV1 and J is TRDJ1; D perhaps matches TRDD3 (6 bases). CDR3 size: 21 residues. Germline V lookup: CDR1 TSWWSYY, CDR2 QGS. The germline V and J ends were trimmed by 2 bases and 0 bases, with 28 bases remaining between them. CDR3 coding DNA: TGTGCTCTTGGGGAAGTGACGCTGAGTTGGTGGGGGGCTACGTACACCGATAAACTCATCTTT. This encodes CALGEVTLSWWGATYTDKLIF.

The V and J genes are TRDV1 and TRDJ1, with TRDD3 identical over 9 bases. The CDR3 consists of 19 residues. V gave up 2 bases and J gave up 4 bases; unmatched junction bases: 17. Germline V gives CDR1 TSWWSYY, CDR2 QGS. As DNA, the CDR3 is TGTGCTCTTGGGGAAGTACCCTACCCCCCTGGGGGATTTAACGATAAACTCATCTTT. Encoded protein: CALGEVPYPPGGFNDKLIF.

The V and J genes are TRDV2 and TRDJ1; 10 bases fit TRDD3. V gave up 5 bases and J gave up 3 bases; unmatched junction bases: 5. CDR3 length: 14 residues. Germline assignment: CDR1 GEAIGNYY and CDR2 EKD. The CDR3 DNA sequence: TGTGCCTGTGTGGGGGATACCTCGCCCGATAAACTCATCTTT. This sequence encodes CACVGDTSPDKLIF.

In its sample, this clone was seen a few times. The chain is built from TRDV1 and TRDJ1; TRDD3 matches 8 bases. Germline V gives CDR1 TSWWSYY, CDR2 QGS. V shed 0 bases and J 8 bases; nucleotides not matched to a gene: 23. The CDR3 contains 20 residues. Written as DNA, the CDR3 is TGTGCTCTTGGGGAACTTTACGTAATTTCAGGCGCGTTCTGGGGGACAAAACTCATCTTT. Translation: CALGELYVISGAFWGTKLIF.

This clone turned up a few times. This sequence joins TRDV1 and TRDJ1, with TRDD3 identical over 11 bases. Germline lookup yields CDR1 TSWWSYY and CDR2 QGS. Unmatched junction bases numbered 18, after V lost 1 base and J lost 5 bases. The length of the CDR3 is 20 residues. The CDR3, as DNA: TGTGCTCTTGGGGAACCGCCTCCTCCCGTACTGGGGGATAAGGTTGATAAACTCATCTTT. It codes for CALGEPPPPVLGDKVDKLIF.

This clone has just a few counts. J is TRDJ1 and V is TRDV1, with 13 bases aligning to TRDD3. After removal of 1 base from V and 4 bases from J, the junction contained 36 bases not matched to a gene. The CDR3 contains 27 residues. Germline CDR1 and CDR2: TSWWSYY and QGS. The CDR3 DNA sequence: TGTGCTCTTGGGGAACCCACAAGATTCCGTCCCCCGCGGCCACGGGTACTGGGGGATACGGGATTCGATAAACTCATCTTT. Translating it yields CALGEPTRFRPPRPRVLGDTGFDKLIF.

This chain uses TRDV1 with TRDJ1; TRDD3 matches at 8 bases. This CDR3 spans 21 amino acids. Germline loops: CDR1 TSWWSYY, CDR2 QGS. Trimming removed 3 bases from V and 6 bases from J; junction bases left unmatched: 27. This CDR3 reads CALGDLGQNYNVVLGGHKLIF. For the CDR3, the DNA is TGTGCTCTTGGGGACCTAGGTCAGAACTACAACGTCGTACTGGGGGGCCATAAACTCATCTTT.

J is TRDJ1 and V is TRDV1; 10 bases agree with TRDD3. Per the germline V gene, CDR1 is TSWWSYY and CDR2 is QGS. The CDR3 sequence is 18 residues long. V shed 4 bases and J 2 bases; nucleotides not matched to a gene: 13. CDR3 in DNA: TGTGCTCTTGGGGTATCATGGGGGGGATACGCGTGGACCGATAAACTCATCTTT. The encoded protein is CALGVSWGGYAWTDKLIF.

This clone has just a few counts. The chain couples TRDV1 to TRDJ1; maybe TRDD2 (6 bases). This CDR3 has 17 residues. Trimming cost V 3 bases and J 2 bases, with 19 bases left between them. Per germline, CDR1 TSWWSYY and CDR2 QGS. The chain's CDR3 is CALGDVFLSPITDKLIF. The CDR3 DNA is TGTGCTCTTGGGGACGTCTTCCTGTCCCCGATAACCGATAAACTCATCTTT.

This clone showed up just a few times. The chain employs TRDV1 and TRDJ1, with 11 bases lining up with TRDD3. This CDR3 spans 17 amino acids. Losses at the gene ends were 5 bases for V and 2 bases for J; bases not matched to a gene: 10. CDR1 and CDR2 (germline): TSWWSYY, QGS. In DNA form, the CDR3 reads TGTGCTCTTGGGAAGGGGGGACTGGGGGATAATACCGATAAACTCATCTTT. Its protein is CALGKGGLGDNTDKLIF.

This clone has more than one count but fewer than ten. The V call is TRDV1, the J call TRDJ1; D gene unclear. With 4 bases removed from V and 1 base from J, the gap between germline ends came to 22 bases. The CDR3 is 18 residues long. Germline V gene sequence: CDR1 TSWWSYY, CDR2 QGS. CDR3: CALGVPSPTLIFTDKLIF. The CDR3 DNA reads TGTGCTCTTGGGGTACCCTCGCCGACCCTAATCTTCACCGATAAACTCATCTTT.

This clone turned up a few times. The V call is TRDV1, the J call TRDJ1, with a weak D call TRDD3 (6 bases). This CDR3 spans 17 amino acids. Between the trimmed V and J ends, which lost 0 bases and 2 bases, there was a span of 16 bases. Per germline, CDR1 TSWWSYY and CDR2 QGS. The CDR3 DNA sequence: TGTGCTCTTGGGGAACTAGTAAGTCACGGGGATACCGATAAACTCATCTTT. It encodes CALGELVSHGDTDKLIF.

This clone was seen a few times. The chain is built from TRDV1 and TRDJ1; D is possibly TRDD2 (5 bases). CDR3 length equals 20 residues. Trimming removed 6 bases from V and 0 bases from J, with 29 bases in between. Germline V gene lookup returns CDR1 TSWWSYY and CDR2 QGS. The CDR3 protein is CALGKISGFPLEPYTDKLIF. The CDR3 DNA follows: TGTGCTCTTGGAAAAATTAGTGGCTTCCCCCTAGAACCTTACACCGATAAACTCATCTTT.

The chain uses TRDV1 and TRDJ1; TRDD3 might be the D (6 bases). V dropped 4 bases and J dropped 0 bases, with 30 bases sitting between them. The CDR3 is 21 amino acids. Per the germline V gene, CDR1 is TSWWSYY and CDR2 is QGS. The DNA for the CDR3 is TGTGCTCTTGGGGCCCTAATGCGGTGGCTTTCAGAGGGGGAAGACACCGATAAACTCATCTTT. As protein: CALGALMRWLSEGEDTDKLIF.

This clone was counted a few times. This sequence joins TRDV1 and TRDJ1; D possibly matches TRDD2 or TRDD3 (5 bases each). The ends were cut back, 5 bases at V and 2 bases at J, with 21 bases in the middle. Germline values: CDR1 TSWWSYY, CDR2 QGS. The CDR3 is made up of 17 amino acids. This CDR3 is CALGQPTWAVGTDKLIF. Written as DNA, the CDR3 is TGTGCTCTTGGGCAGCCTACCTGGGCCGTGGGGACCGATAAACTCATCTTT.

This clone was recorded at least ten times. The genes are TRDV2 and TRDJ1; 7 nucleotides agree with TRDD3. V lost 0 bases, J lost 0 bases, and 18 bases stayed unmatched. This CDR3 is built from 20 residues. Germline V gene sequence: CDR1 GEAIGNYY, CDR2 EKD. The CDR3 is CACDTSLRTTGAEYTDKLIF. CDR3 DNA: TGTGCCTGTGACACCAGTCTACGTACTACTGGGGCTGAGTACACCGATAAACTCATCTTT.